Listed here is a single TCR beta chain. This sample is part of a study of blood T cell repertoires in COVID-19. Study overall: The United States, Italy and Spain supplied acute and convalescent COVID-19 samples. From T cells, B-cell-depleted T cells, or PBMCs came the material, which was cDNA or gDNA.

CDR3 size: 14 residues. V dropped 3 bases and J dropped 0 bases, with 6 bases sitting between them. CDR1 is SNHLY, CDR2 FYNNEI, per germline. Under the authors' procedure: Scientists estimated how many nucleated cells there were by amplifying reference gene primers. Only in-frame clones appear in the TCRdb table, and some are missing; sequencing was by immunoSEQ multiplex PCR. The DNA gave D and trimming, while V, J and clone size come from that table. Of around 58,000 clones in the sample, roughly 80% were seen once. Material: PBMCs or T cells enriched from blood (not recorded which). The TCR originated in a woman between 40 and 55 years old with acute COVID-19. This chain links TRBV2 with TRBJ1-5; D is uncertain. CDR3 residues: CASSDRSSNQPQHF. The CDR3 DNA follows: TGTGCCAGCAGTGACAGAAGTAGCAATCAGCCCCAGCATTTT. The full variable domain, rest sourced from reference TRBV2 and TRBJ1-5, is EPEVTQTPSHQVTQMGQEVILRCVPISNHLYFYWYRQILGQKVEFLVSFYNNEISEKSEIFDDQFSVERPDGSNFTLKIRSTKLEDSAMYFCASSDRSSNQPQHFGDGTRLSIL.